This paragraph covers one TCR beta chain sequence. This clonotype was observed a few times. The clone's antigen remains unknown. No base-level quality is on record; no much larger clone is a single base apart. The library was made by 5' RACE. The sample was run on an Illumina HiSeq 2500. A second PCR of about 6 to 11 cycles was run with a J-beta primer mix and a sample-barcoded 5' primer. A unique molecular identifier was introduced onto each TCR beta cDNA molecule by a template-switch 5' adaptor carrying 12 random nucleotides. Each sample yielded at least 2.5 million CDR3-containing paired-end reads. All of the RNA was converted into first-strand cDNA using the Mint cDNA synthesis kit, with a TRBC-specific oligonucleotide serving as the primer. Following uracil-DNA glycosylase treatment, a first 18-cycle PCR with universal primers M1SS and BC2_uni_R was performed on all cDNA. On the study's bioinformatics: Normalization of each sample was performed by random selection of 1 million high-quality reads, each carrying a distinct molecular identifier. Reads sharing molecular identifiers were discarded rather than binned into consensus sequences. MiTCR, run with a Q25 quality threshold and the strictest error-elimination algorithm, handled CDR3 identification, clonotype clustering and error correction. A nonparametric unseen species model with Euler transformation was used to estimate lower-bound total TCR beta diversity. TCRdb redid the processing of the public reads, applying fastp at Q25 and MiXCR, and retained in-frame beta chains. Identical CDR3 protein sequences are pooled into one entry, listed with their most common genes and DNA. Clone size and V and J calls follow TCRdb, not the original study. The sample has around 1,500,000 distinct CDR3 sequences on record, approximately 38% of them singletons. Less than 8% of the sample belongs to the ten largest clones.

Systemically healthy Caucasian individuals from Russia, 35 to 40 in total and aged roughly 6 to 100 years, were included as donors. Each donor gave 8 to 10 milliliters of peripheral blood, drawn into EDTA-treated Vacutainer tubes. PBMCs were isolated by Ficoll-Paque density-gradient centrifugation, with at least 6 million obtained per sample. Trizol reagent was used to extract total RNA from the PBMCs, yielding at least 6 micrograms per sample. Naive CD45RAhigh/CD27high T cell percentages were measured by flow cytometry on a PBMC aliquot from every donor. This entry is derived from a study of blood T cells in healthy people across ages (dated by TCRdb to about 2015). Some background on the complete study: In model experiments, template switching captured about one uniquely barcoded TCR beta cDNA molecule for every two T cells. Donors were grouped into four age groups: young (average about 15 years), middle-aged (39), aged (around 56) and long-lived (around 82). To avoid experimental bias, donors of different ages were distributed randomly across sequencing lanes. Two additional independent replicas of 1 million unique cDNA reads from the same blood draw were analyzed for two donors (one aged 18 to 29 and one aged 80 or older). Age-related changes in TCR beta repertoire diversity were measured in the study by deep sequencing normalized with unique cDNA molecular identifiers. The research as a whole found: Bulk unsorted PBMC profiling prevented conclusive comparison of naive and antigen-experienced compartments. The percentage of naive T cells measured by flow cytometry correlated strongly with observed TCR beta diversity. As age increased, observed TCR beta diversity per million T cells dropped in a roughly linear way, and a significant reduction was already evident by age 40. Compared with the aged group, the long-lived group had more naive CD4+ T cells, fewer expanded clones and increased TCR diversity, suggesting age selection. Estimates of total diversity based on one million sequenced T cells were considered lower bounds and underestimates. Because donor CMV infection status was unknown, age-related changes in expanded clonotypes were potentially confounded.

The V end loses 5 bases and the J end loses 7 bases, and a stretch of 17 bases separates them. From cysteine to phenylalanine, the CDR3 is 14 amino acids long. The sequence is cut down to CDR3 DNA, 42 bases in frame from base 1. CDR1 and CDR2 (SGHTA, FQGNSA) derive from the germline V gene. The receptor comes from a young woman in good health. Material for sequencing was blood. The V and J segments used are TRBV7-2 and TRBJ2-5; the D region may be TRBD1 or TRBD2, each matching 5 bases equally. The CDR3: CASSLGTGKGTQYF. The DNA sequence is given as TGTGCCAGCAGCCTGGGGACCGGGAAAGGGACCCAGTACTTC. Beyond the CDR3, the reference TRBV7-2 and TRBJ2-5 genes provide the residues; the full variable domain reads: GAGVSQSPSNKVTEKGKDVELRCDPISGHTALYWYRQSLGQGLEFLIYFQGNSAPDKSGLPSDRFSAERTGGSVSTLTIQRTQQEDSAVYLCASSLGTGKGTQYFGPGTRLLVL.